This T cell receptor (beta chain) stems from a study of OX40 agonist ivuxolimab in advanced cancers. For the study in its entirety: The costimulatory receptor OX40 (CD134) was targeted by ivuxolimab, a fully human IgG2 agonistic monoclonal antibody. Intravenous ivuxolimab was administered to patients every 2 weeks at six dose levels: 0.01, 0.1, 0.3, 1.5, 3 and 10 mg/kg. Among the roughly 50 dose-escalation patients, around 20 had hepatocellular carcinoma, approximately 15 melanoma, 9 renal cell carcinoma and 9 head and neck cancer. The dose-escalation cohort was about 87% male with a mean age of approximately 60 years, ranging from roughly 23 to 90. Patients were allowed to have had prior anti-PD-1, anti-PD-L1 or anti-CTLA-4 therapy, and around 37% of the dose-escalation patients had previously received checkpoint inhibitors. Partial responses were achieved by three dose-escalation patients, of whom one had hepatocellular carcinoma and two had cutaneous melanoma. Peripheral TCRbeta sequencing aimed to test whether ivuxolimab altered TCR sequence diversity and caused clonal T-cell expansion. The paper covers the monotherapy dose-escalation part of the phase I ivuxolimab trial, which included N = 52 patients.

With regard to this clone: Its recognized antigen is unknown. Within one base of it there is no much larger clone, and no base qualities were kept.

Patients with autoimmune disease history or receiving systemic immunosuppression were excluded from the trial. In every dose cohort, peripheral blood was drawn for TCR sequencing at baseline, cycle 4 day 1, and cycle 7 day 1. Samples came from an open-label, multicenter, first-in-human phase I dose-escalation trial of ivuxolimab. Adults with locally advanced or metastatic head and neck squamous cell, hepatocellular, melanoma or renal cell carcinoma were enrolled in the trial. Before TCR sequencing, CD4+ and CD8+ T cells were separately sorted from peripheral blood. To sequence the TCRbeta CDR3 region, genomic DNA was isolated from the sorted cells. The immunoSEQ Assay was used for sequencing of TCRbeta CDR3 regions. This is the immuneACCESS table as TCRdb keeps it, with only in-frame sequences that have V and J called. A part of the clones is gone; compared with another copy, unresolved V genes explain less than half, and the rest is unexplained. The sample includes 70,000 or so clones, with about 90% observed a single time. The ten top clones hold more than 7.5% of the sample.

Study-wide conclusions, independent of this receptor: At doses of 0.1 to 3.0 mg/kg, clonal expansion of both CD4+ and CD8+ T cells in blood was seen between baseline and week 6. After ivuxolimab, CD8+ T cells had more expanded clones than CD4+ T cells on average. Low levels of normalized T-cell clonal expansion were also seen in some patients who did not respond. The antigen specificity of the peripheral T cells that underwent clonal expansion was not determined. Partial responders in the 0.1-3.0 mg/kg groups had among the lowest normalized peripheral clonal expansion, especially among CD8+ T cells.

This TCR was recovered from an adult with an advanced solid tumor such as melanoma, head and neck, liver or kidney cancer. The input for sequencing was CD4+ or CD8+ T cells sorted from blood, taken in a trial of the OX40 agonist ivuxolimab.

CDR3 loop: CASSFRQGAYTGELFF. The base sequence is TGTGCCAGCAGCTTCAGACAGGGGGCTTACACCGGGGAGCTGTTTTTT. The receptor chain draws on TRBV7-9 and TRBJ2-2, and 10 bases in between align with TRBD1. Compared with germline, V lacks 3 bases and J lacks 3 bases; bases without a gene match: 4. Spanning cysteine to phenylalanine, the CDR3 consists of 16 amino acids. CDR3 DNA only is kept here, 48 bases in frame from base 1. For CDR1 and CDR2, the germline V gene (reference sequence) lists SEHNR and FQNEAQ.